A selection of T cell receptor beta chains follows, all from one sample in a study of identical twins. TCRdb redid the calling of the 5' RACE reads with MiXCR, one entry per CDR3 protein. The sample lists approximately 590,000 distinct CDR3 sequences; nearly 10% were seen once. Another study also made use of these data, one on yellow fever vaccine responses in identical twins.

The specimen was PBMCs. Source of these receptors: a woman aged 18-29 years in good health. Both conserved end residues are part of each CDR3. A D gene is named only where the DNA matches it firmly. Clone size is not always given. Where it is, it says once, few, many or a class for expanded clones.

j_call cdr3_length clone_size v_call d_call cdr3_nt cdr3_aa
TRBJ2-7 15 NA TRBV6-2/TRBV6-3 TRBD2 TGTGCCAGCAGTTCTCCGGCGACTAGCGGCTACGAGCAGTACTTC CASSSPATSGYEQYF
TRBJ2-2 15 few TRBV4-2 TRBD2 TGTGCCAGCAGCCACGGGGACTACAACACCGGGGAGCTGTTTTTT CASSHGDYNTGELFF
TRBJ2-7 13 NA TRBV12-3/TRBV12-4 NA TGTGCCAGCAGTTTCTGGATGGGTTACGAGCAGTACTTC CASSFWMGYEQYF
TRBJ1-5 16 many TRBV20-1 TRBD1 TGCAGTGCTAGGCCCGCCGGGACAGGGGTCAATCAGCCCCAGCATTTT CSARPAGTGVNQPQHF
TRBJ1-1 11 once TRBV12-3/TRBV12-4 NA TGTGCCAGCAGCCGCCTAAATGAAGCTTTCTTT CASSRLNEAFF
TRBJ2-2 14 NA TRBV18 NA TGTGCCAGCTCACCACAGGGGGTGTCCGGGGAGCTGTTTTTT CASSPQGVSGELFF
TRBJ2-3 16 few TRBV29-1 TRBD2 TGCAGCGTTTCTTTATGGACTAGCGGCAGCACAGATACGCAGTATTTT CSVSLWTSGSTDTQYF
TRBJ2-7 14 few TRBV10-3 NA TGTGCCATCAGTGAAAACAGTTTGGTGTACGAGCAGTACTTC CAISENSLVYEQYF
TRBJ2-1 14 NA TRBV4-3 NA TGCGCCAGCAGCCAAGTGCAGGGGTTGAATGAGCAGTTCTTC CASSQVQGLNEQFF
TRBJ2-3 14 many TRBV28 NA TGTGCCAGCAGTTTAACTAGTGCTGCAGATACGCAGTATTTT CASSLTSAADTQYF
TRBJ2-4 12 many TRBV29-1 NA TGCAGCGTTGTGTTATCCGCGGGGATTCAGTACTTC CSVVLSAGIQYF
TRBJ2-1 15 NA TRBV9 NA TGTGCCAGCAGCGTAGGAGGGGCGGGAACAATTGGGCAGTTCTTC CASSVGGAGTIGQFF
TRBJ2-6 18 few TRBV9 TRBD2 TGTGCCAGCAGCGTAGTGACTAGCGGAACCTCTGGGGCCAACGTCCTGACTTTC CASSVVTSGTSGANVLTF
TRBJ2-1 17 few TRBV11-3 TRBD2 TGTGCCAGCAGCCAGGGACTAGCGGGAGGGCCGTGGAATGAGCAGTTCTTC CASSQGLAGGPWNEQFF
TRBJ2-7 14 NA TRBV20-1 NA TGCAGTGCTAGAATTAGCGGCGGCCCCTACGAGCAGTACTTC CSARISGGPYEQYF
TRBJ2-7 13 few TRBV7-9 NA TGTGCCAGCAGCTTAGTGGGAATTGAATCCCAGTACTTC CASSLVGIESQYF